This entry concerns a single T cell receptor beta chain. Trimming left V 6 bases short and J 9 bases short, with 15 bases between. CDR1 and CDR2 from the germline V gene are KGHSH and LQKENI. There are 13 residues in the CDR3. This sample is part of a study of blood T cell repertoires in COVID-19. Whole-study context: Sites in the United States, Italy and Spain provided acute and convalescent COVID-19 samples. T cells, B-cell-depleted T cells, or PBMCs supplied cDNA or gDNA.

Original analysis: Reference gene primer amplification gave nucleated cell count estimates. Assay: immunoSEQ multiplex PCR; the TCRdb copy retains only in-frame clones and omits some. The V and J calls and clone size are taken from that table; D and trimming were inferred from the DNA. The repertoire holds 100,000 to 150,000 clones, approximately 84% seen once, with 9.5% to 15% in the top ten. Sequenced material: peripheral blood. This clonotype originated in a woman in her sixties or seventies with acute or convalescent COVID-19. The V call is TRBV18, the J call TRBJ2-1, with D maybe TRBD1 (5 bases). The DNA for the CDR3 is TGTGCCAGCTCCTCCGACAGAAACAGTGAGCAGTTCTTC. Its protein product is CASSSDRNSEQFF.